The 25 T cell receptor beta chains below were found in one sample sequenced in a study of blood T cell repertoires in COVID-19. Only in-frame clones appear in the TCRdb table, and some are missing; sequencing was by immunoSEQ multiplex PCR. This table holds some 150,000 clones, 80% to 90% found once. The sequenced sample was peripheral blood. Receptor source: a woman between 50 and 59 years old with active or convalescent COVID-19.

This clone was found once. This sequence joins TRBV6-5 and TRBJ1-1; a possible D gene is TRBD1 (6 bases). CDR1 is MNHEY, CDR2 SVGAGI, per germline. This CDR3 is built from 13 residues. V was clipped by 2 bases and J by 7 bases, with 11 bases between them. In DNA, the CDR3 is TGTGCCAGCAGTTACCTGGACAGTTATGAAGCTTTCTTT. As protein: CASSYLDSYEAFF.

The chain joins TRBV11-2 to TRBJ2-2; 11 bases align to TRBD2. V shed 4 bases and J 8 bases; nucleotides not matched to a gene: 9. This CDR3 spans 16 amino acids. Germline CDR1 and CDR2: SGHAT and FQNNGV. CDR3 region: CASSSLAGGPAGELFF. Here the CDR3 DNA reads TGTGCCAGCAGCTCCTTAGCGGGAGGGCCGGCGGGGGAGCTGTTTTTT.

As regards this clone: Relative to the germline gene, one junction end is altered; a read error may explain this. This chain connects TRBV12-5 to TRBJ2-2, with TRBD2 identical over 9 bases. This CDR3 contains 15 residues. Germline V CDR1 and CDR2: LGHNT, FRNRAP. CDR3 region: CASGWGTSNIGELFF. CDR3 in DNA: TGTGCTAGTGGTTGGGGGACTAGCAACATCGGGGAGCTGTTTTTT. The variable domain in full, completed from reference TRBV12-5 and TRBJ2-2, reads DARVTQTPRHKVTEMGQEVTMRCQPILGHNTVFWYRQTMMQGLELLAYFRNRAPLDDSGMPKDRFSAEMPDATLATLKIQPSEPRDSAVYFCASGWGTSNIGELFFGEGSRLTVL.

This chain joins TRBV6-6 and TRBJ2-7; TRBD1 might be the D (5 bases). Germline V gene sequence: CDR1 MNHNY, CDR2 SVGAGI (reference sequence). The CDR3 has 14 amino acids. Trimming took off 4 bases at V and 4 bases at J, with 14 bases between the two ends. In DNA form, the CDR3 reads TGTGCCAGCAGTTGGTCCCAGGGATCATACGAGCAGTACTTC. Its protein is CASSWSQGSYEQYF.

The J gene is TRBJ1-2, the V gene TRBV14; 9 nucleotides match TRBD1. The V gene end was trimmed by 0 bases and the J gene end by 3 bases; junction bases not matched to a gene: 20. The CDR3 sequence is 21 residues long. Germline V gene data show CDR1 as SGHDN and CDR2 as FVKESK. CDR3 sequence: CASSQEGPNTGGAALDYGYTF. As DNA, the CDR3 is TGTGCCAGCAGCCAAGAAGGGCCGAACACAGGGGGCGCCGCCTTAGACTATGGCTACACCTTC.

The V call is TRBV12-3 or TRBV12-4, the J call TRBJ1-1; tentatively, D is TRBD1 (6 bases). This CDR3 spans 13 amino acids. V was pared by 5 bases and J by 6 bases, with 13 bases between. CDR3 sequence (DNA): TGTGCCAGCAGTGCGGGGGCGGGAGCTGAAGCTTTCTTT. Translating it yields CASSAGAGAEAFF.

A few counts support this clone. The chain employs TRBV28 and TRBJ1-3, with TRBD1 as a possible D gene (5 bases). The CDR3 runs to 14 residues. V was cut by 4 bases and J by 4 bases, with 11 bases left in between. Germline V gene lookup returns CDR1 MDHEN and CDR2 SYDVKM. The CDR3 coding sequence is TGTGCCAGCAGTTCCAGGGTTACCGGAAACACCATATATTTT. It specifies CASSSRVTGNTIYF.

The rearrangement uses TRBV5-1 and TRBJ1-1; D remains ambiguous. Germline lookup yields CDR1 SGHRS and CDR2 YFSETQ. Trimming took off 2 bases at V and 1 base at J, with 6 bases between the two ends. This CDR3 spans 13 amino acids. The DNA of the CDR3 is TGCGCCAGCAGCTTTGGCCAGAACACTGAAGCTTTCTTT. This encodes CASSFGQNTEAFF.

The chain links TRBV13 to TRBJ2-3; the match to TRBD1 covers 10 bases. Germline V CDR1 and CDR2: PRHDT, FYEKMQ (reference sequence). The CDR3 covers 17 residues. Germline trimming cut 2 bases from V and 7 bases from J; bases unmatched to any gene: 12. The DNA for the CDR3 is TGTGCCAGCAGCTTAATGGGACCGGGACAGGGGCGAAATACGCAGTATTTT. This sequence encodes CASSLMGPGQGRNTQYF.

This chain uses TRBV2 with TRBJ2-2, with D possibly TRBD2 on 5 matching bases. Looked up from germline, CDR1 is SNHLY and CDR2 is FYNNEI. V lost 8 bases and J 4 bases, leaving 14 bases between the germline ends. This CDR3 is built from 14 residues. The CDR3 reads CASFRRGRTGELFF. CDR3 coding DNA: TGTGCCAGCTTCCGCCGGGGTCGCACCGGGGAGCTGTTTTTT.

The V and J genes are TRBV9 and TRBJ2-7; 7 nucleotides align to TRBD2. V was pared by 4 bases and J by 3 bases, with 13 bases of the junction left unmatched. The CDR3 is 16 amino acids. Per the germline V gene, CDR1 is SGDLS and CDR2 is YYNGEE. The CDR3 DNA is TGTGCCAGCAGCTCCAACCCCGAGACTAGCAGCTACGAGCAGTACTTC. Protein: CASSSNPETSSYEQYF.

The genes are TRBV19 and TRBJ2-7, with TRBD1 identical over 10 bases. With V trimmed by 3 bases and J by 3 bases, 5 bases remained unmatched. CDR1 is LNHDA and CDR2 is SQIVND in the germline V gene (reference sequence). This CDR3 region has 15 residues. CDR3 protein: CASSIPGTGVYEQYF. For the CDR3, the DNA is TGTGCCAGTAGTATCCCCGGGACAGGGGTCTACGAGCAGTACTTC.

The rearrangement uses TRBV24-1 and TRBJ1-2, with a tentative D call TRBD1 (5 bases). V lost 3 bases and J lost 4, with 11 bases in between. Germline values: CDR1 KGHDR, CDR2 SFDVKD. This CDR3 is 14 amino acids long. The CDR3 region is CATSDTDSFYGYTF. The CDR3 region has the DNA TGTGCCACCAGTGATACAGACAGCTTCTATGGCTACACCTTC.

The CDR3 DNA reads TGTGCCAGCAGCCAAGGGATTGGACAGGGGAGTGAGTTCTTC. It encodes CASSQGIGQGSEFF. V gene TRBV3-1 (or the pseudogene TRBV3-2) combines with J gene TRBJ2-1; 9 bases fit TRBD1. V was clipped by 1 base and J by 14 bases; unmatched bases: 9. The CDR3 consists of 14 residues. Germline CDR1 reads LGHDT; CDR2 reads YNNKEL (reference sequence).

This clone has a handful of counts. The CDR3 DNA reads TGTGCCAGTAGTATAGGGGGAGGTGGCAATCAGCCCCAGCATTTT. It encodes CASSIGGGGNQPQHF. V and J are TRBV19 and TRBJ1-5; D gene ambiguous. V was trimmed by 1 base and J by 2 bases, leaving 9 bases between them. The CDR3 sequence is 15 residues long. CDR1 and CDR2 from the germline V gene are LNHDA and SQIVND (reference sequence). The full variable domain, completed using reference TRBV19 and TRBJ1-5, is DGGITQSPKYLFRKEGQNVTLSCEQNLNHDAMYWYRQDPGQGLRLIYYSQIVNDFQKGDIAEGYSVSREKKESFPLTVTSAQKNPTAFYLCASSIGGGGNQPQHFGDGTRLSIL.

This chain's CDR3 is CASKLLAGHTGELFF. The CDR3 region has the DNA TGCGCCAGCAAACTACTAGCGGGGCACACCGGGGAGCTGTTTTTT. This rearrangement joins TRBV5-1 to TRBJ2-2; 10 bases agree with TRBD2. Losses at the gene ends were 6 bases for V and 3 bases for J; bases not matched to a gene: 5. Germline CDR1 SGHRS, CDR2 YFSETQ. The CDR3 length is 15 residues.

This clone has a handful of counts. V is TRBV7-2 and J is TRBJ2-3; TRBD2 agrees at 7 bases. Germline loops: CDR1 SGHTA, CDR2 FQGNSA. This CDR3 region has 15 residues. Unmatched junction bases numbered 7, after V lost 0 bases and J lost 7 bases. CDR3 bases: TGTGCCAGCAGCTTAGCTCTAGCGGAACAGTATACGCAGTATTTT. This codes for CASSLALAEQYTQYF.

This chain connects TRBV28 to TRBJ1-6; 7 bases agree with TRBD1. This CDR3 region has 18 residues. The germline CDR1 and CDR2 sequences are MDHEN and SYDVKM. V lost 4 bases, J lost 0 bases, and 9 bases stayed unmatched. The CDR3 region has the DNA TGTGCCAGCAGTTCCCCCTCCCGACAGGGCTCCTATAATTCACCCCTCCACTTT. As protein: CASSSPSRQGSYNSPLHF.

This chain links TRBV12-5 with TRBJ1-2; D gene unclear. Germline assignment: CDR1 LGHNT and CDR2 FRNRAP. V shed 7 bases and J shed 6 bases, with 18 bases lying between them. The CDR3 totals 14 residues. CDR3: CASDSPGSSDGYTF. CDR3 coding DNA: TGTGCTAGTGACAGTCCCGGAAGTAGTGATGGCTACACCTTC.

The chain recombines TRBV7-9 with TRBJ2-3; 9 bases line up with TRBD2. The junction had 14 bases not matched to a gene; V was cut back by 0 bases and J by 7 bases. CDR3 size: 18 residues. Germline assignment: CDR1 SEHNR and CDR2 FQNEAQ (reference sequence). The CDR3 region has the DNA TGTGCCAGCAGCTTAGCTCGGGCTAGCGGGGCGCTCATGCATACGCAGTATTTT. Its translation is CASSLARASGALMHTQYF.

The gene calls are TRBV7-9 and TRBJ1-4; no firm D call. The length of the CDR3 is 13 residues. Trimming pared 5 bases from V and 4 bases from J, leaving 8 bases between. Germline V gives CDR1 SEHNR, CDR2 FQNEAQ (reference sequence). This CDR3 is CASSRVLNEKLFF. In nucleotides, the CDR3 is TGTGCCAGCAGCAGGGTCCTTAATGAAAAACTGTTTTTT.

The chain employs TRBV10-3 and TRBJ2-7, with 9 nucleotides matching TRBD1. This CDR3 comprises 14 residues. CDR1 and CDR2 from the germline V gene are ENHRY and SYGVKD. V dropped 6 bases and J dropped 4; count of bases not matched to a gene: 7. CDR3: CAIRKQGAVYEQYF. The CDR3 nucleotides read TGTGCCATCAGGAAACAGGGGGCGGTTTACGAGCAGTACTTC.

The chain joins TRBV5-8 to TRBJ2-7, with D unclear. The CDR3 contains 17 residues. Trimming took 1 base from V and 1 from J, leaving 18 bases between them. In germline, CDR1 is SGHTS, CDR2 YDEGEE. The CDR3 sequence: CASSLTRLGVRSYEQYF. The CDR3 DNA follows: TGTGCCAGCAGCTTGACGAGGCTAGGAGTTAGGTCCTACGAGCAGTACTTC.

This clone was counted once. The chain recombines TRBV5-8 with TRBJ1-4, with D perhaps TRBD1 (5 bases). Trimming removed 1 base from V and 8 bases from J, with 12 bases in between. CDR1 SGHTS and CDR2 YDEGEE come from the germline V gene. This CDR3 comprises 14 residues. In DNA form, the CDR3 reads TGTGCCAGCAGCTTGACGGGGGTAGAGGAAAAACTGTTTTTT. Amino acids: CASSLTGVEEKLFF.

The V call is TRBV13, the J call TRBJ1-2; maybe TRBD1 (6 bases). The CDR3 has 15 amino acids. The germline V and J ends were trimmed by 4 bases and 8 bases, with 20 bases remaining between them. In germline, CDR1 is PRHDT, CDR2 FYEKMQ (reference sequence). The CDR3 DNA follows: TGTGCCAGCAGCTCGATAGGCTGGGGGCCCGGCGGCTACACCTTC. Translation: CASSSIGWGPGGYTF.